The T cell receptor (beta chain) under discussion was sequenced for a study of T cells in Graves' hyperthyroidism and ophthalmopathy. The wider study: Peripheral blood was taken when the disease was first diagnosed, before any treatment began.

Amplified regions were TCR beta CDR3 sequences from RNA transcripts. HTBI primers were employed in a first-round RT-PCR of the TCR CDR3. A single record per CDR3 protein comes from TCRdb applying MiXCR to the multiplex PCR reads. Here the sample spans about 400,000 distinct CDR3 sequences, 15% to 18% being singletons. This clonotype was seen more than once but under ten times. V lost 8 bases and J lost 2; bases outside the gene matches: 8. The CDR3 is made up of 15 amino acids. Germline-derived CDR1 and CDR2 are SQVTM and ANQGSEA. Sequencing used blood. The chain joins TRBV29-1 to TRBJ1-3, with 11 bases that match TRBD1. The sequence came from a woman younger than 30 with Graves' hyperthyroidism. CDR3: CSPGQGALTGNTIYF. The DNA of the CDR3 is TGCAGCCCCGGACAGGGGGCTTTAACTGGAAACACCATATATTTT.